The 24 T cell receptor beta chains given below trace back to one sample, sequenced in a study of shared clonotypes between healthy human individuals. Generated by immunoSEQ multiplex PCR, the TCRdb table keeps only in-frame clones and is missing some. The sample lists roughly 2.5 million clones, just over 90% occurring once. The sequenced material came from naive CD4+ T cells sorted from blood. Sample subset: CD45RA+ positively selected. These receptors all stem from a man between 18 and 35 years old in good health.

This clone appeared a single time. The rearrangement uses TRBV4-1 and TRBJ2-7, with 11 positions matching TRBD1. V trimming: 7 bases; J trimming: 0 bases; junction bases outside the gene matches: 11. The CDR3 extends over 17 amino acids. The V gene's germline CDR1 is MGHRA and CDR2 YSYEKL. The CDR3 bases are TGCGCCAGCAAGTTTATGGACAGGGGGCCTAGCTCCTACGAGCAGTACTTC. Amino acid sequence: CASKFMDRGPSSYEQYF.

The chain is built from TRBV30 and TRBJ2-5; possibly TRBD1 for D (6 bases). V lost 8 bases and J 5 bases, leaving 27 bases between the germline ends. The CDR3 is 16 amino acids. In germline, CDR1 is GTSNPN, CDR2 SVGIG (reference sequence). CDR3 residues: CAGTYQGSSTGETQYF. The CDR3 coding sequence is TGTGCCGGAACATATCAGGGGTCGAGTACGGGGGAGACCCAGTACTTC.

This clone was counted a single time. CDR3 protein: CARSLDGAGILTDTQYF. The CDR3 coding sequence is TGTGCCAGAAGCTTGGACGGAGCGGGGATCCTCACAGATACGCAGTATTTT. The chain has TRBV5-3 and TRBJ2-3, with 7 bases identical to TRBD2. Being an ORF, TRBV5-3 has a function that is uncertain. V shed 0 bases and J 2 bases; nucleotides not matched to a gene: 9. The CDR3 is made up of 17 amino acids.

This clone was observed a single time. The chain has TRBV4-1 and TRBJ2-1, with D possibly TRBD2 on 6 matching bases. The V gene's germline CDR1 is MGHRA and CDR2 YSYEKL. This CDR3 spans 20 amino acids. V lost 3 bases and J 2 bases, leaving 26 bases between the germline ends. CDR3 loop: CASSHHNRPGLASTYNEQFF. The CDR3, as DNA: TGCGCCAGCAGCCACCACAATCGACCGGGACTGGCGTCTACCTACAATGAGCAGTTCTTC.

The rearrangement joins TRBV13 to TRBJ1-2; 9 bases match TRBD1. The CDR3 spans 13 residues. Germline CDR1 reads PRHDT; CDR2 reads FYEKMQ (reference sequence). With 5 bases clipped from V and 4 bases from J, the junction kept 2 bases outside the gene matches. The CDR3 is CASSRDRVYGYTF. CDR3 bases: TGTGCCAGCAGCCGGGACAGGGTCTATGGCTACACCTTC.

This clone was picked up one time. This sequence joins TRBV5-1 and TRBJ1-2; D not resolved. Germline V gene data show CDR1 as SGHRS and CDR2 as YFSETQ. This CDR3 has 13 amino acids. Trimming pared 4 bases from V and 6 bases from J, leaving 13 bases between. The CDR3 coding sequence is TGCGCCAGCAGCGGCACGTTGAGGGATGGCTACACCTTC. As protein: CASSGTLRDGYTF.

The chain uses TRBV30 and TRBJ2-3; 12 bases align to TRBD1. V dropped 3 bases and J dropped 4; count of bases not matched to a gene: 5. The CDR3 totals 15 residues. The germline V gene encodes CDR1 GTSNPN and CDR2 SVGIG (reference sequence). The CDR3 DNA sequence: TGTGCCTGGAGCCCGGGACAGGGGGCATCAGATACGCAGTATTTT. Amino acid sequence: CAWSPGQGASDTQYF. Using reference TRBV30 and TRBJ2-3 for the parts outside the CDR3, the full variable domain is SQTIHQWPATLVQPVGSPLSLECTVEGTSNPNLYWYRQAAGRGLQLLFYSVGIGQISSEVPQNLSASRPQDRQFILSSKKLLLSDSGFYLCAWSPGQGASDTQYFGPGTRLTVL.

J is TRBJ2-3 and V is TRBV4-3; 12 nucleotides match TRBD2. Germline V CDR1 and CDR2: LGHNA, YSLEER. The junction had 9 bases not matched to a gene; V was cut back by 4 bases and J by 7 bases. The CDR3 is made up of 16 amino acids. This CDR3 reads CASSPGLAGGSYTQYF. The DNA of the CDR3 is TGCGCCAGCAGCCCCGGGCTAGCGGGAGGGTCGTATACGCAGTATTTT.

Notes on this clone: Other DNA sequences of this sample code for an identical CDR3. This chain's CDR3 is CASSPGGSYEQYF. CDR3 nucleotides: TGCGCCAGCAGCCCGGGGGGCTCCTACGAGCAGTACTTC. V usage is TRBV5-1 and J usage is TRBJ2-7; 7 bases fit TRBD2. Germline values: CDR1 SGHRS, CDR2 YFSETQ. With V trimmed by 4 bases and J by 0 bases, 1 base remained unmatched. The CDR3 loop spans 13 amino acids.

This CDR3 is CAGGVATGGYTF. The DNA of the CDR3 is TGTGCCGGAGGGGTGGCAACGGGAGGCTACACCTTC. This rearrangement joins TRBV5-4 to TRBJ1-2; possible D gene TRBD1, 5 bases. CDR1 and CDR2 (germline): SGHNT, YYREEE (reference sequence). The CDR3 length is 12 residues. Trimming stripped 10 bases from V and 8 bases from J, with 18 bases between.

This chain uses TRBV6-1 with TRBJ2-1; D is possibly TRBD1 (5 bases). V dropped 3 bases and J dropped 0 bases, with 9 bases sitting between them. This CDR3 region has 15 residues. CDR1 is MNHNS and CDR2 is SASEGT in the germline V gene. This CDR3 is CASSEYQGSYNEQFF. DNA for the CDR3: TGTGCCAGCAGTGAGTACCAGGGCTCCTACAATGAGCAGTTCTTC.

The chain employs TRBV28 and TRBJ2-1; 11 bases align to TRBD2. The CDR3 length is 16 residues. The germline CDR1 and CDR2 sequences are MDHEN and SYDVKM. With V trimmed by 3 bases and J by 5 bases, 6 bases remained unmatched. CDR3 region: CASSFRLGLADNEQFF. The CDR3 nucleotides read TGTGCCAGCAGTTTTCGATTGGGACTAGCGGACAATGAGCAGTTCTTC.

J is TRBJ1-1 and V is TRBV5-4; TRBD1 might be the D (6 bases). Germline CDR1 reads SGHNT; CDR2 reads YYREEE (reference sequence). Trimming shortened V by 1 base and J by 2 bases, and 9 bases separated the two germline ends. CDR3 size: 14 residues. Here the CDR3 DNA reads TGTGCCAGCAGCTTGAGCAGGGGAAACACTGAAGCTTTCTTT. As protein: CASSLSRGNTEAFF. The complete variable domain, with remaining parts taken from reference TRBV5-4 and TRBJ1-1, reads ETGVTQSPTHLIKTRGQQVTLRCSSQSGHNTVSWYQQALGQGPQFIFQYYREEENGRGNFPPRFSGLQFPNYSSELNVNALELDDSALYLCASSLSRGNTEAFFGQGTRLTVV.

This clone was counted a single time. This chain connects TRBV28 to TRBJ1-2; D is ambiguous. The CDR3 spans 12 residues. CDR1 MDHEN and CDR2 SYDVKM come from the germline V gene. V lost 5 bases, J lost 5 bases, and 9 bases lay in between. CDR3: CASSPSRYGYTF. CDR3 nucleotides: TGTGCCAGCAGTCCCTCACGGTATGGCTACACCTTC.

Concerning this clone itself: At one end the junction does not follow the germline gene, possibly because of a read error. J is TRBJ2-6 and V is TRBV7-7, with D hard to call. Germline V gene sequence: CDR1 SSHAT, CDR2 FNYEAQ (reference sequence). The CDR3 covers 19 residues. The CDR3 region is CASSLPPMGKSSGANVLTF. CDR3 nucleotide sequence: TGTGCTAGCAGCTTACCTCCAATGGGGAAGAGCTCTGGGGCCAACGTCCTGACTTTC.

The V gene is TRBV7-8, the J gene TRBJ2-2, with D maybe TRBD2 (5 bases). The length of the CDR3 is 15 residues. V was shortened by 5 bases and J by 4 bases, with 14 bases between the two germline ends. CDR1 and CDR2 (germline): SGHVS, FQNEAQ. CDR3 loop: CASSPEGLRTGELFF. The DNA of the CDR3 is TGTGCCAGCAGCCCCGAGGGCCTTCGCACCGGGGAGCTGTTTTTT.

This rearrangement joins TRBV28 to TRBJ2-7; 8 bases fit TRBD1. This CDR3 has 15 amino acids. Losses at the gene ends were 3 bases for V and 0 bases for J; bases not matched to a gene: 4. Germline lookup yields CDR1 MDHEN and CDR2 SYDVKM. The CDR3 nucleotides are TGTGCCAGCAGTTTCGTGGACAGGGACTCCTACGAGCAGTACTTC. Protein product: CASSFVDRDSYEQYF.

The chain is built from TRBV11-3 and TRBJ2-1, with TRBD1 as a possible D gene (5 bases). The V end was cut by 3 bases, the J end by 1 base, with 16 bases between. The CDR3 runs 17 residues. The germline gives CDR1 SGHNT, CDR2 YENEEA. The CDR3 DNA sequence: TGTGCCAGCAGCTTGGTTTCGACAGTGTCATCCTACAATGAGCAGTTCTTC. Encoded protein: CASSLVSTVSSYNEQFF.

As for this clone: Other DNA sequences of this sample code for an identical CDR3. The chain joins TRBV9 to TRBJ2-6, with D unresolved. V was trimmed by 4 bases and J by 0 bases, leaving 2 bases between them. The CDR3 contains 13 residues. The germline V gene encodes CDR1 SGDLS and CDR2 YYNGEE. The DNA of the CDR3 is TGTGCCAGCAGCCGCTCTGGGGCCAACGTCCTGACTTTC. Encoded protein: CASSRSGANVLTF.

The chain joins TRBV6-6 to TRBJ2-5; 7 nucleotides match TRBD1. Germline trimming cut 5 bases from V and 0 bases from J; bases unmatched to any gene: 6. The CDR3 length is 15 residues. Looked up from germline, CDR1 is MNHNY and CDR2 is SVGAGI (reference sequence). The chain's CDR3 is CASSQGQQYQETQYF. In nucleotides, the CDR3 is TGTGCCAGCAGTCAGGGACAGCAATACCAAGAGACCCAGTACTTC.

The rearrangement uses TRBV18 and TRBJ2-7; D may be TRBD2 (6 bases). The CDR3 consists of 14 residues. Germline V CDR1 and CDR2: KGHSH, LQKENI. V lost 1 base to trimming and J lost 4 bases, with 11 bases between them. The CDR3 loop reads CASSPLPGDYEQYF. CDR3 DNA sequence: TGTGCCAGCTCACCACTACCGGGGGATTACGAGCAGTACTTC.

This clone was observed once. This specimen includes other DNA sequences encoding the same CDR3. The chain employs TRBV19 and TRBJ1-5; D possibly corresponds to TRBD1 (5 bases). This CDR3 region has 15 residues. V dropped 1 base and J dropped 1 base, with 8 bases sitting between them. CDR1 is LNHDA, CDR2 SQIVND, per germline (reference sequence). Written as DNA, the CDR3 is TGTGCCAGTAGTATAGGGGGGGGAAGCAATCAGCCCCAGCATTTT. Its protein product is CASSIGGGSNQPQHF. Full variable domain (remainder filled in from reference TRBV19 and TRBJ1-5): DGGITQSPKYLFRKEGQNVTLSCEQNLNHDAMYWYRQDPGQGLRLIYYSQIVNDFQKGDIAEGYSVSREKKESFPLTVTSAQKNPTAFYLCASSIGGGSNQPQHFGDGTRLSIL.

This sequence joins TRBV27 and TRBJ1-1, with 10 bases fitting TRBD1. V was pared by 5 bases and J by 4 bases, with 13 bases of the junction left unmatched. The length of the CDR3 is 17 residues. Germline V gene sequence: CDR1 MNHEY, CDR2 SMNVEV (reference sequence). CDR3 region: CASSTGTGARWSTEAFF. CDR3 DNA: TGTGCCAGCAGTACCGGGACAGGGGCTCGTTGGAGCACTGAAGCTTTCTTT.

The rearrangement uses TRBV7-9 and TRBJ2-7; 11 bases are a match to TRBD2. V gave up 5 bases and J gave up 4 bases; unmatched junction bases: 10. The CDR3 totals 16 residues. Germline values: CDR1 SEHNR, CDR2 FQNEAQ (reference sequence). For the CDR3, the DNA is TGTGCCAGCAGCCTCCAGACAACTAGCGGGGGATACGAGCAGTACTTC. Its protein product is CASSLQTTSGGYEQYF.